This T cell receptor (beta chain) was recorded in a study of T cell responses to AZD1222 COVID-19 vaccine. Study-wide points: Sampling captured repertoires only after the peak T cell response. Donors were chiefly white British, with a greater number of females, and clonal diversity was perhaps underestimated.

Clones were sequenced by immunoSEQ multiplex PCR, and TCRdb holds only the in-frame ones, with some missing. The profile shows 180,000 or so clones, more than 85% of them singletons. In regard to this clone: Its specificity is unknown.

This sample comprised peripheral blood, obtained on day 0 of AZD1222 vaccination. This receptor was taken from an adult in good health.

The CDR3 here is CASSLGPGQGVYGYTF. The CDR3 DNA follows: TGCGCCAGCAGCTTGGGACCGGGACAGGGGGTCTATGGCTACACCTTC. The chain combines TRBV5-1 with TRBJ1-2; 11 nucleotides align to TRBD1. The CDR3 is made up of 16 amino acids. CDR1 and CDR2 (germline): SGHRS, YFSETQ. V shed 0 bases, J shed 4 bases, and the junction held 5 bases outside the gene matches.